The clone carrying this TCR beta chain was counted ten times or more. The data are from a study of identical twins. V shed 0 bases and J shed 7 bases, with 16 bases lying between them. The CDR3 covers 15 residues. TCRdb re-called the 5' RACE reads with MiXCR, one entry per CDR3 protein. The table includes some 96,000 distinct CDR3 sequences, around 5.5% detected once. The source material was memory T cells sorted from blood. This chain uses TRBV12-3 or TRBV12-4 with TRBJ2-7, with a possible D match to TRBD2 (6 bases). This receptor was taken from a woman between 50 and 59 years old in good health. This CDR3 is CASSLADLLRGEQYF. In nucleotides, the CDR3 is TGTGCCAGCAGTTTAGCGGACCTCCTCCGGGGGGAGCAGTACTTC.